This paragraph covers one T cell receptor beta chain sequence. The antigen remains undetermined. The source of the sample is a study of blood T cells in healthy people across ages. Whole-study results and caveats: More naive CD4+ cells and higher diversity were found in long-lived than in aged donors.

Trimming took off 6 bases at V and 1 base at J, with 9 bases between the two ends. CDR1 and CDR2 from the germline V gene are ENHRY and SYGVKD. The CDR3 runs to 13 residues. Using a J-beta primer mix together with a sample-barcoded 5' primer, a second PCR was run for roughly 7 to 11 cycles. MiXCR, applied by TCRdb to the 5' RACE reads, yields one record per CDR3 protein. The sample has about 640,000 distinct CDR3 sequences; around three fifths are singletons. The sequence came from a man in his sixties in good health. Sequenced sample: blood. This sequence joins TRBV10-3 and TRBJ1-2; possibly TRBD1 for D (6 bases). DNA for the CDR3: TGTGCCATCAGGGGACACAGTAACTATGGCTACACCTTC. Protein: CAIRGHSNYGYTF.